Below, 32 T cell receptor beta chains from the same sample are listed, as sequenced in a study of molecular identifiers for immune sequencing clone quantification. TCRdb fed the PCR reads into MiXCR, producing one record per CDR3 protein. The repertoire holds about 500,000 distinct CDR3 sequences, about 20% seen once, with 0.65% to 0.95% in the top ten. The sequencing input was naive CD8+ T cells from blood, with Jurkat cell RNA spiked in. Specified subset: FACS-sorted CD8+CD4-CCR7+CD45RA+ naive T cells. Every receptor here comes from a human donor in good health. Some libraries in this study had Jurkat cell RNA spiked in.

This clonotype was counted at least ten times. V usage is TRBV6-2 or TRBV6-3 and J usage is TRBJ1-2, with D uncertain. There are 15 residues in the CDR3. The V end lost 6 bases, the J end lost 2 bases, and 16 bases lay between the germline ends. CDR1 is MNHEY, CDR2 SVGEGT, per germline. For the CDR3, the DNA is TGTGCCAGCAGCCCGATTCTTACGGAAAACTATGGCTACACCTTC. It encodes CASSPILTENYGYTF.

This clonotype was seen repeatedly, ten times or more. The genes are TRBV25-1 and TRBJ1-5; D not certain. Trimming removed 7 bases from V and 4 bases from J, with 11 bases in between. Germline CDR1 is MGHDK and CDR2 is SYGVNS. CDR3 length equals 13 residues. CDR3 DNA: TGTGCCAGCACTGGCCAGCAGAATCAGCCCCAGCATTTT. It codes for CASTGQQNQPQHF.

For this clonotype: Since a much larger clone is just one base distant, this may be a read error. The chain combines TRBV5-3 with TRBJ1-3, with unresolved D. TRBV5-3 is known as an ORF, though its function is uncertain. This CDR3 contains 15 residues. The CDR3 DNA follows: TGTGCCAGCAGCTTGTTTTCGGATCCTGGAAACACCATATATTTT. This sequence encodes CASSLFSDPGNTIYF.

This chain's CDR3 is CASSEEQPYSNQPQHF. The CDR3 DNA is TGTGCCAGCAGTGAAGAACAGCCTTATAGCAATCAGCCCCAGCATTTT. The chain joins TRBV6-1 to TRBJ1-5; D is unresolved. V was clipped by 1 base and J by 0 bases, with 10 bases between them. The length of the CDR3 is 16 residues. Germline V gives CDR1 MNHNS, CDR2 SASEGT.

To note about this clonotype: The junction and the germline gene differ at one end; a read error may be behind it. The genes are TRBV7-6 and TRBJ2-3; D remains ambiguous. There are 15 residues in the CDR3. Germline CDR1 SGHVS, CDR2 FNYEAQ. The CDR3 sequence is CASSLTSRITDTRYF. In DNA, the CDR3 is TGTGCCAGCAGTCTTACAAGCAGAATAACAGATACGCGGTATTTT.

Notes on this clonotype: A much larger clone sits a single nucleotide away, making a read error possible. This chain connects TRBV20-1 to TRBJ2-3, with D perhaps matching TRBD1 or TRBD2 (5 bases each). CDR3 size: 16 residues. V lost 1 base, J lost 0 bases, and 14 bases lay in between. The V gene's germline CDR1 is DFQATT and CDR2 SNEGSKA (reference sequence). This chain's CDR3 is CSARVTGAGSTDTQYF. The CDR3 region has the DNA TGCAGTGCTAGAGTCACCGGGGCAGGGAGCACAGATACGCAGTATTTT.

This clonotype was seen only once. The V call is TRBV28, the J call TRBJ2-7; 7 nucleotides match TRBD1. The CDR3 is 15 amino acids. Trimming took 6 bases from V and 0 from J; bases not matched to a gene: 8. The germline V gene has CDR1 MDHEN and CDR2 SYDVKM. CDR3 sequence (DNA): TGTGCCAGCAGCTACAGGGGCCAGAGCTCCTACGAGCAGTACTTC. Protein product: CASSYRGQSSYEQYF.

This clonotype appeared a few times. The rearrangement links TRBV7-9 to TRBJ2-1, with D perhaps matching TRBD1 or TRBD2 (5 bases each). The CDR3 extends over 18 amino acids. Germline CDR1 SEHNR, CDR2 FQNEAQ (reference sequence). Trimming took off 5 bases at V and 5 bases at J, with 25 bases between the two ends. Here the CDR3 reads CASSVNEGSTPFHNEQFF. CDR3 nucleotides: TGTGCCAGCAGCGTAAATGAGGGGTCTACACCTTTTCACAATGAGCAGTTCTTC. Filled out from reference TRBV7-9 and TRBJ2-1, the complete variable domain reads DTGVSQNPRHKITKRGQNVTFRCDPISEHNRLYWYRQTLGQGPEFLTYFQNEAQLEKSRLLSDRFSAERPKGSFSTLEIQRTEQGDSAMYLCASSVNEGSTPFHNEQFFGPGTRLTVL.

The rearrangement uses TRBV30 and TRBJ2-7; 10 nucleotides line up with TRBD1. This CDR3 spans 14 amino acids. V dropped 5 bases and J dropped 5; count of bases not matched to a gene: 9. Germline V lookup: CDR1 GTSNPN, CDR2 SVGIG (reference sequence). For the CDR3, the DNA is TGTGCCTGGGCCCCGGGACAGGGGTGGAACGAGCAGTACTTC. Its translation: CAWAPGQGWNEQYF.

This chain links TRBV12-3 or TRBV12-4 with TRBJ1-6; D is perhaps TRBD1 (5 bases). The CDR3 consists of 13 residues. Trimming took off 6 bases at V and 8 bases at J, with 11 bases between the two ends. The CDR3 here is CASSTQGDSPLHF. The CDR3, as DNA: TGTGCCAGCAGCACCCAGGGTGATTCACCCCTCCACTTT.

This sequence joins TRBV10-3 and TRBJ1-2; 7 nucleotides agree with TRBD1. This CDR3 spans 15 amino acids. Germline V gives CDR1 ENHRY, CDR2 SYGVKD. V was pared by 4 bases and J by 2 bases, with 7 bases of the junction left unmatched. The CDR3 DNA sequence: TGTGCCATCAGTGGCCCAGACAGGGTCAACTATGGCTACACCTTC. Translation: CAISGPDRVNYGYTF.

This clonotype was seen repeatedly, ten times or more. The chain uses TRBV7-2 and TRBJ2-3, with 10 bases fitting TRBD2. J gave up 10 bases and V 0 bases, and 13 bases lay outside the gene matches. CDR3 length equals 17 residues. Germline values: CDR1 SGHTA, CDR2 FQGNSA. CDR3 sequence: CASSLARGSGGASAQYF. The DNA of the CDR3 is TGTGCCAGCAGCTTAGCTAGGGGCAGCGGGGGGGCCTCCGCGCAGTATTTT.

This clonotype was counted many times. The chain couples TRBV5-1 to TRBJ2-7; D is perhaps TRBD1 (7 bases). Germline V gene sequence: CDR1 SGHRS, CDR2 YFSETQ. With 0 bases removed from V and 1 base from J, the gap between germline ends came to 11 bases. This CDR3 is 15 amino acids long. CDR3 in amino acids: CASSLGDSGSYEQYF. DNA of the CDR3: TGCGCCAGCAGCTTGGGGGACAGCGGGTCCTACGAGCAGTACTTC.

The sample holds many counts of this clonotype. The V gene is TRBV7-2, the J gene TRBJ2-7; 8 bases map to TRBD1. The CDR3 spans 18 residues. CDR1 SGHTA and CDR2 FQGNSA come from the germline V gene. The V and J ends lost 3 bases and 4 bases, in that order; junction bases with no gene match: 17. The CDR3, as DNA: TGTGCCAGCAGCTTCCCCAAAGACAGGGGCTCTGTGTTATACGAGCAGTACTTC. It translates to CASSFPKDRGSVLYEQYF.

The chain combines TRBV5-1 with TRBJ1-5, with 8 bases matching TRBD1. Germline V lookup: CDR1 SGHRS, CDR2 YFSETQ. This CDR3 region has 15 residues. The J segment lost 3 bases and the V segment lost 4 bases, leaving 6 bases of the junction unmatched. The CDR3 loop is CASSSTGGANQPQHF. In DNA, the CDR3 is TGCGCCAGCAGCAGCACAGGGGGGGCCAATCAGCCCCAGCATTTT.

The V gene is TRBV5-8, the J gene TRBJ2-2, with 8 bases fitting TRBD1. Germline values: CDR1 SGHTS, CDR2 YDEGEE. This CDR3 has 14 amino acids. V was pared by 0 bases and J by 6 bases, with 1 base of the junction left unmatched. CDR3 amino acids: CASSLADRAGELFF. CDR3 sequence (DNA): TGTGCCAGCAGCTTGGCGGACAGGGCCGGGGAGCTGTTTTTT. The full variable domain, rest sourced from reference TRBV5-8 and TRBJ2-2, is EAGVTQSPTHLIKTRGQQATLRCSPISGHTSVYWYQQALGLGLQFLLWYDEGEERNRGNFPPRFSGRQFPNYSSELNVNALELEDSALYLCASSLADRAGELFFGEGSRLTVL.

This clonotype has a handful of counts. The CDR3 bases are TGTGCCAGCAGTTCGGGACTAGCGGGGAGACACACCGGGGAGCTGTTTTTT. It encodes CASSSGLAGRHTGELFF. This sequence joins TRBV6-5 and TRBJ2-2, with TRBD2 identical over 13 bases. Losses at the gene ends were 4 bases for V and 3 bases for J; bases not matched to a gene: 5. CDR3 length equals 17 residues. Germline CDR1 is MNHEY and CDR2 is SVGAGI.

This clonotype has a count of ten or more. The rearrangement uses TRBV7-6 and TRBJ1-5; D remains ambiguous. Germline CDR1 and CDR2: SGHVS and FNYEAQ. Trimming shortened V by 0 bases and J by 0 bases, and 6 bases separated the two germline ends. The CDR3 totals 15 residues. This CDR3 reads CASSLATDSNQPQHF. In DNA, the CDR3 is TGTGCCAGCAGCTTAGCCACGGATAGCAATCAGCCCCAGCATTTT.

In regard to this clonotype: No conserved phenylalanine or tryptophan ends this CDR3, so it is likely a read error. The chain uses TRBV9 and TRBJ2-2, with D maybe TRBD1 (5 bases). The germline V gene has CDR1 SGDLS and CDR2 YYNGEE. CDR3 size: 15 residues. Trimming left V 1 base short and J 6 bases short, with 13 bases between. The CDR3 region is CASSVQGEVAGELFY. Here the CDR3 DNA reads TGTGCCAGCAGCGTACAGGGCGAGGTCGCCGGGGAGCTGTTTTAT.

The chain has TRBV19 and TRBJ1-5; tentative D call: TRBD1 (5 bases). Per the germline V gene, CDR1 is LNHDA and CDR2 is SQIVND (reference sequence). Trimming took off 10 bases at V and 5 bases at J, with 15 bases between the two ends. The CDR3 contains 13 residues. The CDR3 region is CATQGQGHQPQHF. The CDR3 DNA reads as TGTGCCACTCAAGGGCAGGGCCATCAGCCCCAGCATTTT.

This clonotype was recorded many times. The chain joins TRBV12-5 to TRBJ2-3, with D uncertain. The germline CDR1 and CDR2 sequences are LGHNT and FRNRAP. Trimming pared 1 base from V and 3 bases from J, leaving 8 bases between. This CDR3 comprises 14 residues. The CDR3 region is CASGLAVRTDTQYF. The CDR3 coding sequence is TGTGCTAGTGGTTTGGCAGTTCGGACAGATACGCAGTATTTT.

This clonotype was counted a single time. A read error may explain this, as a much larger clone is one base away. The V call is TRBV5-6, the J call TRBJ2-1; D may be TRBD2 (7 bases). The germline V and J ends were trimmed by 0 bases and 12 bases, with 13 bases remaining between them. The germline gives CDR1 SGHDT, CDR2 YYEEEE. The CDR3 contains 13 residues. The CDR3, as DNA: TGTGCCAGCAGCTTGGAGTGGGGGGGCCCGCAGTTCTTC. This sequence encodes CASSLEWGGPQFF.

V and J are TRBV19 and TRBJ2-1; the D gene is possibly TRBD1 (6 bases). This CDR3 has 15 amino acids. Germline CDR1 LNHDA, CDR2 SQIVND (reference sequence). Trimming stripped 2 bases from V and 1 base from J, with 9 bases between. The CDR3 DNA reads as TGTGCCAGTAGTATAACAGGGTTGTCCTACAATGAGCAGTTCTTC. Translating gives CASSITGLSYNEQFF.

There are many counts of this clonotype. This rearrangement joins TRBV11-2 to TRBJ2-7; 8 nucleotides align to TRBD1. The J segment lost 4 bases and the V segment lost 0 bases, leaving 5 bases of the junction unmatched. This CDR3 is built from 15 residues. Germline V CDR1 and CDR2: SGHAT, FQNNGV. The CDR3 protein is CASSLDRQGTYEQYF. CDR3 sequence (DNA): TGTGCCAGCAGCTTAGATCGACAGGGGACGTACGAGCAGTACTTC.

There are many counts of this clonotype. V usage is TRBV7-9 and J usage is TRBJ1-1; TRBD1 matches at 10 bases. There are 16 residues in the CDR3. Germline V gene data show CDR1 as SEHNR and CDR2 as FQNEAQ (reference sequence). The ends lost 1 base at V and 5 bases at J; junction bases unmatched: 7. CDR3 in amino acids: CASSLVRDRGGTEAFF. In DNA form, the CDR3 reads TGTGCCAGCAGCTTAGTAAGGGACAGGGGTGGTACTGAAGCTTTCTTT.

This clonotype was counted between two and nine times. V and J are TRBV11-2 and TRBJ2-3, with D possibly being TRBD2 (5 bases). This CDR3 spans 15 amino acids. The germline V gene has CDR1 SGHAT and CDR2 FQNNGV. The V end lost 2 bases, the J end lost 3 bases, and 12 bases lay between the germline ends. CDR3 sequence reads: CASSLFSGETDTQYF. Written as DNA, the CDR3 is TGTGCCAGCAGCTTATTTTCCGGGGAGACAGATACGCAGTATTTT.

The CDR3 loop reads CASSQDPAGDYEQYF. Written as DNA, the CDR3 is TGCGCCAGCAGCCAAGACCCAGCGGGAGACTACGAGCAGTACTTC. The chain couples TRBV4-3 to TRBJ2-7; 8 bases are a match to TRBD2. V lost 0 bases to trimming and J lost 3 bases; unmatched junction nucleotides: 4. In germline, CDR1 is LGHNA, CDR2 YSLEER. This CDR3 spans 15 amino acids.

This clonotype was recorded a few times. The rearrangement links TRBV3-1 to TRBJ2-1; TRBD2 aligns across 11 bases. CDR1 LGHDT and CDR2 YNNKEL come from the germline V gene (reference sequence). This CDR3 comprises 17 residues. V shed 0 bases and J 4 bases; nucleotides not matched to a gene: 5. This CDR3 is CASSQDLRTSGYNEQFF. The CDR3 bases are TGTGCCAGCAGCCAAGATTTGCGGACTAGCGGGTACAATGAGCAGTTCTTC.

This clonotype was detected only a few times. The chain carries TRBV19 and TRBJ2-3, with a tentative D call TRBD2 (6 bases). There are 16 residues in the CDR3. Germline V gene data show CDR1 as LNHDA and CDR2 as SQIVND (reference sequence). V lost 4 bases, J lost 3 bases, and 17 bases lay in between. CDR3 coding DNA: TGTGCCAGTAGTACTTACGACTGGGGGGTTACAGATACGCAGTATTTT. Its translation: CASSTYDWGVTDTQYF.

On this clonotype: It may be a read error: a sequence one base away is much more abundant. This sequence joins TRBV6-2 or TRBV6-3 and TRBJ1-1; a weak D match, TRBD1 (6 bases). The V gene's germline CDR1 is MNHEY and CDR2 SVGEGT. The CDR3 sequence is 14 residues long. The CDR3 DNA reads as TGTGCCGGCAGCCTACTCCAGGGGTACACTGAAGCTTTCTTT. Translated, it gives CAGSLLQGYTEAFF.

The chain employs TRBV2 and TRBJ2-7, with D maybe TRBD2 (5 bases). This CDR3 spans 13 amino acids. Trimming removed 0 bases at V and 3 bases at J, with 6 bases between. The germline V gene has CDR1 SNHLY and CDR2 FYNNEI. The CDR3 protein is CASSEAAGYEQYF. In DNA, the CDR3 is TGTGCCAGCAGTGAAGCCGCGGGCTACGAGCAGTACTTC.

In its sample, this clonotype was seen many times. This chain joins TRBV20-1 and TRBJ1-1; a possible D gene is TRBD1 (6 bases). V dropped 2 bases and J dropped 0 bases, with 13 bases sitting between them. The CDR3 runs 15 residues. Germline assignment: CDR1 DFQATT and CDR2 SNEGSKA (reference sequence). CDR3 in amino acids: CSARISGTMNTEAFF. The CDR3 bases are TGCAGTGCTAGAATCTCCGGGACAATGAACACTGAAGCTTTCTTT.